A selection of T cell receptor beta chains follows, all from one sample in a study of patients and donors after allogeneic stem cell transplantation. One entry per CDR3 protein, called by TCRdb with MiXCR from the RT-PCR reads. The table lists a few hundred thousand distinct CDR3 sequences, around 41% of them singletons. The sequencing input was blood, either unsorted or a sorted T cell fraction (not recorded which). The origin of the receptors is a human donor who was either an allogeneic HSCT recipient or a stem cell or donor lymphocyte infusion donor (not recorded which). It is not recorded whose cells these are; they may come from a transplant donor. Both conserved end residues are part of each CDR3. D genes are given only for firm matches. Size is stated for part of the rows, as once, few or many counts, or as a class when the clone is expanded.

cdr3_nt cdr3_aa d_call clone_size j_call v_call
TGCGCCAGCAGTATAGGAGTTCCGAACTATGGCTACACCTTC CASSIGVPNYGYTF . few TRBJ1-2 TRBV5-1
TGTGCCAGCAGCCCGGGCTCGGCAGGCCGAGCTTTCTTT CASSPGSAGRAFF . few TRBJ1-1 TRBV3-1
TGTGCCAGCAGCCAAGAAATTGGCCTAGGTCAGCCCCAGCATTTT CASSQEIGLGQPQHF . . TRBJ1-5 TRBV4-2
TGTGCCAGCAGCACAACCGGGGACATCCGAGGCACTGAAGCTTTCTTT CASSTTGDIRGTEAFF . . TRBJ1-1 TRBV7-6
TGTGCCAGCACCATGGACAGAGTCTACCAAGAGACCCAGTACTTC CASTMDRVYQETQYF . . TRBJ2-5 TRBV7-9
TGTGCCAGCAACAGGGACAGGGACACTGAAGCTTTCTTT CASNRDRDTEAFF TRBD1 few TRBJ1-1 TRBV9
TGTGCCAGCAGCCTCCGAAGGGGGAGACCCCCCTACGAGCAGTACTTC CASSLRRGRPPYEQYF . once TRBJ2-7 TRBV14
TGTGCCAGCAGCTCCACGGGCAGTCCCATCTTGAACACTGAAGCTTTCTTT CASSSTGSPILNTEAFF . few TRBJ1-1 TRBV7-9
TGTGCCAGCAGTTACAAAACTCCCATCCTATCGAGCGGGAATTCACCCCTCCACTTT CASSYKTPILSSGNSPLHF . . TRBJ1-6 TRBV6-5
TGTGCCAGCAGCTTAGGCGGTTCTTCTGAAGCTTTCTTT CASSLGGSSEAFF . . TRBJ1-1 TRBV11-2
TGTGCCAGCAGGGTTTATTCGGGGAACAATGAGCAGTTCTTC CASRVYSGNNEQFF . . TRBJ2-1 TRBV28
TGTGCCAGCAGCTTAGGACAGTCGACCTCTGGAAACACCATATATTTT CASSLGQSTSGNTIYF . . TRBJ1-3 TRBV11-2
TGTGCCAGCAGTTTAAGGGATCCAGATAATTCACCCCTCCACTTT CASSLRDPDNSPLHF . few TRBJ1-6 TRBV28
TGTGCCGGGACGGGCGGGGGACCTCACAATGAGCAGTTCTTC CAGTGGGPHNEQFF TRBD2 . TRBJ2-1 TRBV6-1
TGTGCCAGCAGCCCTCCTACAGGGGGCGTAGAGACCCAGTACTTC CASSPPTGGVETQYF TRBD1 many TRBJ2-5 TRBV3-1
TGTGCCAGCAGTCTGTGGACAGAATTCTCTGGGGCCAACGTCCTGACTTTC CASSLWTEFSGANVLTF . . TRBJ2-6 TRBV28
TGTGCCAGCAGTTACTGGGCGGACCAGTACTTC CASSYWADQYF . . TRBJ2-7 TRBV6-2/TRBV6-3
TGCAGTGCTCACGACAGGGGCAATCAGCCCCAGCATTTT CSAHDRGNQPQHF TRBD1 few TRBJ1-5 TRBV20-1
TGCAGTGCTCTAAAGGGGACCGGGGAGCTGTTTTTT CSALKGTGELFF . . TRBJ2-2 TRBV20-1
TGTGCCAGCAGCGGCCAACCAGATCAGCCCCAGCATTTT CASSGQPDQPQHF . . TRBJ1-5 TRBV5-5
TGTGCCAGCAGTCCCCCCATCGTCTACGAGCAGTACTTC CASSPPIVYEQYF . . TRBJ2-7 TRBV28
TGTGCCAGCAGCCAAGATCTGGGCTACAATGAGCAGTTCTTC CASSQDLGYNEQFF . once TRBJ2-1 TRBV3-1
TGTGCCATCAGTGACGTTCTGAACACTGAAGCTTTCTTT CAISDVLNTEAFF . few TRBJ1-1 TRBV10-3
TGTGCCAGCAGCGGGACTAAATACAATGAGCAGTTCTTC CASSGTKYNEQFF TRBD2 . TRBJ2-1 TRBV12-3/TRBV12-4
TGTGCCAGCAGTGTAAACAGGGGGAGCCGCACTGAAGCTTTCTTT CASSVNRGSRTEAFF TRBD1 . TRBJ1-1 TRBV27
TGTGCCAGCTCACCACTCGGGTCCGGGGAGCTGTTTTTT CASSPLGSGELFF . . TRBJ2-2 TRBV18
TGTGCCAGCAGGGTCACAGGGGGCGAATCACCCCTCCACTTT CASRVTGGESPLHF TRBD1 . TRBJ1-6 TRBV6-2/TRBV6-3
TGTGCCAGCAGTGAACCTTCCGACAGGGGTACCTATGGCTACACCTTC CASSEPSDRGTYGYTF TRBD1 few TRBJ1-2 TRBV25-1
TGTGCCACCACGGACAGGGGGCCCCTGAGATTCTCCTACGAGCAGTACTTC CATTDRGPLRFSYEQYF TRBD1 . TRBJ2-7 TRBV10-3
TGCGCCAGCAGCTTGTTTGCGGCTAACTATGGCTACACCTTC CASSLFAANYGYTF . . TRBJ1-2 TRBV5-1
TGCGCCAGCAGCAGAACAGGGCCAGGGGTGGCTGAAGCTTTCTTT CASSRTGPGVAEAFF . few TRBJ1-1 TRBV5-1
TGCGCCAGCAGCCCTAGACTAGCGGGGGGGCCGCGGTCCTACAATGAGCAGTTCTTC CASSPRLAGGPRSYNEQFF TRBD2 . TRBJ2-1 TRBV4-3
TGTGCCAGCAGCGTAGGGACGTACACTGAAGCTTTCTTT CASSVGTYTEAFF . few TRBJ1-1 TRBV9
TGCGCCAGCAGCCAAGATGTCGGGGGAGGCTACACCTTC CASSQDVGGGYTF . . TRBJ1-2 TRBV4-1
TGTGCCAGCAGAAAGGGGGGGGGCTCCTACAATGAGCAGTTCTTC CASRKGGGSYNEQFF . . TRBJ2-1 TRBV25-1
TGTGCCAGCAGTGAGTGGGGGACCCAGTACTTC CASSEWGTQYF . . TRBJ2-5 TRBV6-1
TGTGCCAGCAGAACCGTCGGGACAGGTTTGTGTACTGAAGCTTTCTTT CASRTVGTGLCTEAFF TRBD1 . TRBJ1-1 TRBV7-9
TGTGCCAGCAGCTCCGCTAGGTACAGTGAGCAGTTCTTC CASSSARYSEQFF . few TRBJ2-1 TRBV14
TGTGCCAGCAGCCAAGAATGGACAGGGGCCGGCGAGCAGTACTTC CASSQEWTGAGEQYF TRBD1 . TRBJ2-7 TRBV4-2
TGCAGCGTTGAAGGTATGGAGGACTCCTACGAGCAGTACTTC CSVEGMEDSYEQYF . few TRBJ2-7 TRBV29-1
TGTGCCAGCAGCCATCGCGAGCGGGCGACCCAGTACTTC CASSHRERATQYF . few TRBJ2-5 TRBV3-1
TGTGCCATCAGTGAGTCATACGGGAACTACGAGCAGTACTTC CAISESYGNYEQYF . few TRBJ2-7 TRBV10-3
TGTGCCAGCCGTACGAGGTCTTATGGCTACACCTTC CASRTRSYGYTF . . TRBJ1-2 TRBV12-3/TRBV12-4
TGCGCCAGCAGCCGCGGACAGCAAGACGCACCCCTCCACTTT CASSRGQQDAPLHF . few TRBJ1-6 TRBV5-1
TGTGCCAGCAGCCGGCAGGGTCTTGTGAACACTGAAGCTTTCTTT CASSRQGLVNTEAFF . many TRBJ1-1 TRBV7-8
TGCAGTGCCCGCGGGGGACCTAATGAAAAACTGTTTTTT CSARGGPNEKLFF . . TRBJ1-4 TRBV20-1
TGCAGTGCTAGAGCCGGGCCATCGGGCACTGAAGCTTTCTTT CSARAGPSGTEAFF . few TRBJ1-1 TRBV20-1
TGCAGCGCCGGGACTAGGGCCACAGATACGCAGTATTTT CSAGTRATDTQYF TRBD2 few TRBJ2-3 TRBV29-1
TGTGCCAGCAGTTACTCTAAGGGTCAGCCCCAGCATTTT CASSYSKGQPQHF . many TRBJ1-5 TRBV6-6
TGTGCCAGCAGTTTATTCTCCGGGAGGTCTAATGAAAAACTGTTTTTT CASSLFSGRSNEKLFF . few TRBJ1-4 TRBV27
TGTGCCAGCAGCTTAGGCCCGGGACAGGGCTACGAGCAGTACTTC CASSLGPGQGYEQYF TRBD1 few TRBJ2-7 TRBV7-9
TGTGCCAGCAGCTTAGACAGGGGGCACGAGCAGTACTTC CASSLDRGHEQYF TRBD1 . TRBJ2-7 TRBV7-9
TGTGCCAGCAGTCCCCGACAGGGAGATGGCTACACCTTC CASSPRQGDGYTF TRBD1 few TRBJ1-2 TRBV12-3/TRBV12-4